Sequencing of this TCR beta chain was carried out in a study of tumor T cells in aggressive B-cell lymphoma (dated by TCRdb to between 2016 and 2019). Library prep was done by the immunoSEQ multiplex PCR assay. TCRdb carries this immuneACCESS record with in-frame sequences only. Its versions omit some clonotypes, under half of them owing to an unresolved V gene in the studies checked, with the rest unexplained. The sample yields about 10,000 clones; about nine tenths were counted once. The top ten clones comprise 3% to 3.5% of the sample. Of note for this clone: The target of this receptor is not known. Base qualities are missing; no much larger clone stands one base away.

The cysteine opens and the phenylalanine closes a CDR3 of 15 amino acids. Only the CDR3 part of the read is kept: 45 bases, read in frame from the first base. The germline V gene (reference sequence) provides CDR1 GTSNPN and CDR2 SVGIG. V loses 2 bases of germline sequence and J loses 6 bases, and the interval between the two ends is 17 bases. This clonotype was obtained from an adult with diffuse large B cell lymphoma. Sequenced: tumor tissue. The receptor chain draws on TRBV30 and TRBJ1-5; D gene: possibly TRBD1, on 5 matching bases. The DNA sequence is TGTGCCTGGAGTAGTGACATGGGGGGTATTCAGCCCCAGCATTTT. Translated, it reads CAWSSDMGGIQPQHF.